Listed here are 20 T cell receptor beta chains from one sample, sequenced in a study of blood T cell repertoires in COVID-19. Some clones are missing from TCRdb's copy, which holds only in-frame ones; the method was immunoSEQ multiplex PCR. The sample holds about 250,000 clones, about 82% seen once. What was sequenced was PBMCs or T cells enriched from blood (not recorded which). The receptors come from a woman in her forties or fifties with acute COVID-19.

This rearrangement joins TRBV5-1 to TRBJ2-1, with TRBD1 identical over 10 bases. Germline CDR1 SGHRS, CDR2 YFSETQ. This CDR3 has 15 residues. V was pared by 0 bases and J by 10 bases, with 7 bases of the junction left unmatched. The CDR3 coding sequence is TGCGCCAGCAGCTTGGTGGGACAGGGGTTCGAGGAGCAGTTCTTC. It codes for CASSLVGQGFEEQFF.

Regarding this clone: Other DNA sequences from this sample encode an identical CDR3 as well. The CDR3 DNA reads as TGCGCCAGCAGTTCCACAGGGGGGAACACTGAAGCTTTCTTT. Its protein is CASSSTGGNTEAFF. The rearrangement uses TRBV5-1 and TRBJ1-1, with TRBD1 matching over 8 bases. The CDR3 sequence is 14 residues long. V shed 5 bases and J 1 base; nucleotides not matched to a gene: 4. Germline values: CDR1 SGHRS, CDR2 YFSETQ.

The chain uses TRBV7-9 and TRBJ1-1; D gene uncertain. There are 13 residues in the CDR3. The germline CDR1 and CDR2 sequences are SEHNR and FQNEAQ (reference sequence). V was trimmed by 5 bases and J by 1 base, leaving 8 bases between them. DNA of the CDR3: TGTGCCAGCAGCCCCGCGGGGAACACTGAAGCTTTCTTT. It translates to CASSPAGNTEAFF.

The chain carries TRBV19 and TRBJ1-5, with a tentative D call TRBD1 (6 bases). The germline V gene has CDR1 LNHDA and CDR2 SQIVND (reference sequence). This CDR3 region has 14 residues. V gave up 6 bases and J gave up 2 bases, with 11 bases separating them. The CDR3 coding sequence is TGTGCCAGTAGCGGACAGATTGGCAATCAGCCCCAGCATTTT. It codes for CASSGQIGNQPQHF.

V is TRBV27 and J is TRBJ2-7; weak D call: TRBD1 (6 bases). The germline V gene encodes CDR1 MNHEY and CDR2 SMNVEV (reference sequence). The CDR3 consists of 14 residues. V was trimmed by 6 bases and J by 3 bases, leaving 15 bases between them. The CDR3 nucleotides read TGTGCCAGCAGCCCTAAGACAGGACGCTACGAGCAGTACTTC. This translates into CASSPKTGRYEQYF.

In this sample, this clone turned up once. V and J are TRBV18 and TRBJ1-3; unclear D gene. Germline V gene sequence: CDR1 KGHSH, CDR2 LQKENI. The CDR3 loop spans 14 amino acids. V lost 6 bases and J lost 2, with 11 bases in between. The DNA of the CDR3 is TGTGCCAGCTCTCCCACCGGGACTGGAAACACCATATATTTT. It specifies CASSPTGTGNTIYF.

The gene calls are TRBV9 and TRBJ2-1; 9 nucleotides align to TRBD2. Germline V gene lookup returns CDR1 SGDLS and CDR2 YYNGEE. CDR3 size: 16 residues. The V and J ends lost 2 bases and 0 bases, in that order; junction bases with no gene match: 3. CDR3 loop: CASSVSGGISYNEQFF. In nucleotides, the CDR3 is TGTGCCAGCAGCGTGAGCGGGGGGATCTCCTACAATGAGCAGTTCTTC.

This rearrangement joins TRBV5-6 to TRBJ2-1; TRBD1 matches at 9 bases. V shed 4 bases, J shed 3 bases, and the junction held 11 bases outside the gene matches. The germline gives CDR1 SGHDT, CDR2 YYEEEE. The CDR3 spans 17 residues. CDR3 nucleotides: TGTGCCAGCAGCGATCCTGAACAGACAGGGGGCTACAATGAGCAGTTCTTC. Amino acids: CASSDPEQTGGYNEQFF.

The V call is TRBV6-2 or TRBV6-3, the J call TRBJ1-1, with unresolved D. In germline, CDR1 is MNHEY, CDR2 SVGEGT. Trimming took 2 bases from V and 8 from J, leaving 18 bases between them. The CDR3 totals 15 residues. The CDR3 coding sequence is TGTGCCAGCAGTTACCGGGTCGATGGTTACCTCGAAGCTTTCTTT. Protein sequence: CASSYRVDGYLEAFF.

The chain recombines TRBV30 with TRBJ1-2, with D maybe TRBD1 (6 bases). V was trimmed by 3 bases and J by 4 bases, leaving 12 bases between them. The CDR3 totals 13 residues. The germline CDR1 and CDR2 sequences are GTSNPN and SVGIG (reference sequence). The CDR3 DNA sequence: TGTGCCTGGAGGGAAACAGGGCGCTATGGCTACACCTTC. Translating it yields CAWRETGRYGYTF.

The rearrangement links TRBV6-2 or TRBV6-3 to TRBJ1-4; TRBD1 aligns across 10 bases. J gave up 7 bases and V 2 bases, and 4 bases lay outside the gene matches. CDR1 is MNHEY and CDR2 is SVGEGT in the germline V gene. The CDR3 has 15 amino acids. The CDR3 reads CASSYPGQGGEKLFF. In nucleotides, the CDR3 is TGTGCCAGCAGTTACCCCGGACAGGGGGGTGAAAAACTGTTTTTT.

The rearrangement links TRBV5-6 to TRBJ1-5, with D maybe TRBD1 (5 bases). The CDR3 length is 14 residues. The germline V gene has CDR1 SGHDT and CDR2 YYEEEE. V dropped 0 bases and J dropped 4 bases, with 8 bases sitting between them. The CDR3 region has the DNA TGTGCCAGCAGCTTGGGACAGATTAATCAGCCCCAGCATTTT. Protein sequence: CASSLGQINQPQHF.

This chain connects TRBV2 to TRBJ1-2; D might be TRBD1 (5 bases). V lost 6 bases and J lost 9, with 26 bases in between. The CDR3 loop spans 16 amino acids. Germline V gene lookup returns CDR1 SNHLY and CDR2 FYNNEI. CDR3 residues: CASRSAREGHYDRYTF. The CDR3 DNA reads TGTGCCAGCAGGTCTGCCAGGGAGGGGCACTATGATCGCTACACCTTC.

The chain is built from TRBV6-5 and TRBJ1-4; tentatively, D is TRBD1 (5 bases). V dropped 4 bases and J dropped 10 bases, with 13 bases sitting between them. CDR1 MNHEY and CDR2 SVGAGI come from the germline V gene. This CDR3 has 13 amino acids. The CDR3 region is CASSSTPQGKLFF. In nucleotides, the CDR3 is TGTGCCAGCAGTTCAACCCCTCAGGGAAAACTGTTTTTT.

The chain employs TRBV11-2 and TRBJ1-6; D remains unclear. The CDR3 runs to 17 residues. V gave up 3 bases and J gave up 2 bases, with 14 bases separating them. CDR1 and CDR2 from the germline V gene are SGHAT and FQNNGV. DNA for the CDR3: TGTGCCAGCAGCTTTGTGGCCGGTGGAGCCTATAATTCACCCCTCCACTTT. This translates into CASSFVAGGAYNSPLHF.

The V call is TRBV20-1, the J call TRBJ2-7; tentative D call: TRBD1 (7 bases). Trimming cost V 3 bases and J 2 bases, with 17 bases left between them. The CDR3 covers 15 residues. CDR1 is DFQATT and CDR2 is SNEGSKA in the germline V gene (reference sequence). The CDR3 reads CSASQAAGGTYEQYF. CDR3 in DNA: TGCAGTGCTAGTCAGGCGGCAGGGGGGACCTACGAGCAGTACTTC.

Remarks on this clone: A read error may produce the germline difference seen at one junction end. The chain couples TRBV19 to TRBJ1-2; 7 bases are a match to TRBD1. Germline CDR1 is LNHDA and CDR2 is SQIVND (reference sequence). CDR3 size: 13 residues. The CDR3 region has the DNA TGTGCCAGTAGTCTAGACAGGGATTATGGCTACACCTTC. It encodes CASSLDRDYGYTF. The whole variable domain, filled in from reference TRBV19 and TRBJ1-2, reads DGGITQSPKYLFRKEGQNVTLSCEQNLNHDAMYWYRQDPGQGLRLIYYSQIVNDFQKGDIAEGYSVSREKKESFPLTVTSAQKNPTAFYLCASSLDRDYGYTFGSGTRLTVV.

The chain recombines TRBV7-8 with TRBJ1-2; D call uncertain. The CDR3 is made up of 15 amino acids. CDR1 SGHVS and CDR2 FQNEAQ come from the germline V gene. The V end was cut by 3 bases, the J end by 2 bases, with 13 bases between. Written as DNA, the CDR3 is TGTGCCAGCAGCTTCGCAGGCACCGAAAACTATGGCTACACCTTC. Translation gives CASSFAGTENYGYTF.

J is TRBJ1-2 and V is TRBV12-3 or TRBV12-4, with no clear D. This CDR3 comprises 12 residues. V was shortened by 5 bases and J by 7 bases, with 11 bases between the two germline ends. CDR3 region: CASSPRGSGYTF. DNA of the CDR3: TGTGCCAGCAGTCCACGGGGAAGTGGCTACACCTTC.

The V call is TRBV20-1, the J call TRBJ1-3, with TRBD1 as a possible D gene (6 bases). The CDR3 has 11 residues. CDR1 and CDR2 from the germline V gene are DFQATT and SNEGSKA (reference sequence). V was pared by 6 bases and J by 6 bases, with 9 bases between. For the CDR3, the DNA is TGCAGTGCCCACAGGGAAAACACCATATATTTT. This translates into CSAHRENTIYF.